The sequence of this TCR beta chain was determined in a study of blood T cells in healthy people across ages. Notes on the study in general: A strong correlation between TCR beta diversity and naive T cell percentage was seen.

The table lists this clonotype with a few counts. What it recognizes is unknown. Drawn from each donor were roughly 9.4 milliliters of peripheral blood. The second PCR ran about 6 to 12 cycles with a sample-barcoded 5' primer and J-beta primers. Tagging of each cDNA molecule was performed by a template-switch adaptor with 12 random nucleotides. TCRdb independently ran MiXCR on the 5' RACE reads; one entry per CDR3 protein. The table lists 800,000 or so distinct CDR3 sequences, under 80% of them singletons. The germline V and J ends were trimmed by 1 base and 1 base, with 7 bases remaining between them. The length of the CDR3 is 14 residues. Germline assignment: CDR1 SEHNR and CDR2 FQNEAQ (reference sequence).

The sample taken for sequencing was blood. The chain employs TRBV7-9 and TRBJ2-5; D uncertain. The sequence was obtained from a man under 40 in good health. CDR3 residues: CASSLEYSQETQYF. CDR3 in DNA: TGTGCCAGCAGCTTAGAGTACAGCCAAGAGACCCAGTACTTC.